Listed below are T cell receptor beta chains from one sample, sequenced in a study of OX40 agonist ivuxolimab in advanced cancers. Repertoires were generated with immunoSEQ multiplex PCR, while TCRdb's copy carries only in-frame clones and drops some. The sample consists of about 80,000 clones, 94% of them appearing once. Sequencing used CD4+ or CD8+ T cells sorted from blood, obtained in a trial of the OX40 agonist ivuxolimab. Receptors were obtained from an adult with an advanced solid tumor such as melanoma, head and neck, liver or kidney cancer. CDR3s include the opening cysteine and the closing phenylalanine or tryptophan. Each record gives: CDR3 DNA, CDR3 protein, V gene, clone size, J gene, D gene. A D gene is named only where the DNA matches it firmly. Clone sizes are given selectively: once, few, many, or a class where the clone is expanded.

CDR3 DNA: TGTGCCAGCAGCGCCCGGGAGGGACGGAACAATGAGCAGTTCTTC
CDR3 protein: CASSAREGRNNEQFF
V gene: TRBV9
clone size: -
J gene: TRBJ2-1
D gene: TRBD2

CDR3 DNA: TGTGCCAGCAGCACCCGACAGGGCGCCTACGAGCAGTACTTC
CDR3 protein: CASSTRQGAYEQYF
V gene: TRBV14
clone size: -
J gene: TRBJ2-7
D gene: TRBD1

CDR3 DNA: TGTGCCAGCAGCTTATTCAGGGGGAACACTGAAGCTTTCTTT
CDR3 protein: CASSLFRGNTEAFF
V gene: TRBV11-1
clone size: once
J gene: TRBJ1-1
D gene: -

CDR3 DNA: TGCGCCAGCAGCTTTTATGGACTAGCGGTACCAGATACGCAGTATTTT
CDR3 protein: CASSFYGLAVPDTQYF
V gene: TRBV5-1
clone size: -
J gene: TRBJ2-3
D gene: TRBD2

CDR3 DNA: TGTGCTAGTGTCGGAGGTAGCGGCACCTACAATGAGCAGTTCTTC
CDR3 protein: CASVGGSGTYNEQFF
V gene: TRBV12-5
clone size: -
J gene: TRBJ2-1
D gene: -

CDR3 DNA: TGTGCCAGCAGTGATCTCCACGGGGATAGCACAGATACGCAGTATTTT
CDR3 protein: CASSDLHGDSTDTQYF
V gene: TRBV9
clone size: -
J gene: TRBJ2-3
D gene: -

CDR3 DNA: TGTGCCAGCAGTTTACGCGGACAGGGGGAATACTATGGCTACACCTTC
CDR3 protein: CASSLRGQGEYYGYTF
V gene: TRBV27
clone size: once
J gene: TRBJ1-2
D gene: TRBD1

CDR3 DNA: TGCGCCAGCAGCCAAACTAGCGACAGCACAGATACGCAGTATTTT
CDR3 protein: CASSQTSDSTDTQYF
V gene: TRBV4-1
clone size: -
J gene: TRBJ2-3
D gene: TRBD2

CDR3 DNA: TGTGCCAGCAGCTCCCGGACAGGGTTCTACGAGCAGTACTTC
CDR3 protein: CASSSRTGFYEQYF
V gene: TRBV5-5
clone size: -
J gene: TRBJ2-7
D gene: TRBD1

CDR3 DNA: TGTGCCAGCAGCTTAATCTGGGGCTCGGAGGAGACCCAGTACTTC
CDR3 protein: CASSLIWGSEETQYF
V gene: TRBV7-2
clone size: -
J gene: TRBJ2-5
D gene: -

CDR3 DNA: TGTGCCAGCAGTTACTCGTTAAGGGTATCCTACGAGCAGTACTTC
CDR3 protein: CASSYSLRVSYEQYF
V gene: TRBV6-5
clone size: once
J gene: TRBJ2-7
D gene: -

CDR3 DNA: TGTGCTACGAGGGACTCCGCCTCACTGGATACGCAGTATTTT
CDR3 protein: CATRDSASLDTQYF
V gene: TRBV12-5
clone size: -
J gene: TRBJ2-3
D gene: -

CDR3 DNA: TGTGCCCGAACCTCCCCACAGGGGCCCTACAATGAGCAGTTCTTC
CDR3 protein: CARTSPQGPYNEQFF
V gene: TRBV7-4
clone size: -
J gene: TRBJ2-1
D gene: TRBD1

CDR3 DNA: TGTGCCAGCAGTTTACATTTAGGGGGCCTCACTGAAGCTTTCTTT
CDR3 protein: CASSLHLGGLTEAFF
V gene: TRBV27
clone size: -
J gene: TRBJ1-1
D gene: TRBD1

CDR3 DNA: TGCGCCAGCAGTGGACTAGCGGCCTACAATGAGCAGTTCTTC
CDR3 protein: CASSGLAAYNEQFF
V gene: TRBV10-2
clone size: -
J gene: TRBJ2-1
D gene: TRBD2

CDR3 DNA: TGTGCCAGCAGCCCCCAGACAGGGGGCTATGAGACCCAGTACTTC
CDR3 protein: CASSPQTGGYETQYF
V gene: TRBV9
clone size: -
J gene: TRBJ2-5
D gene: TRBD1

CDR3 DNA: TGCAGCGTTGAAGATCGCGTCCCGGGGGTTTCTTACTATGGCTACACCTTC
CDR3 protein: CSVEDRVPGVSYYGYTF
V gene: TRBV29-1
clone size: once
J gene: TRBJ1-2
D gene: -

CDR3 DNA: TGTGCCACCAGACTAGCGCCTTACAATGAGCAGTTCTTC
CDR3 protein: CATRLAPYNEQFF
V gene: TRBV14
clone size: -
J gene: TRBJ2-1
D gene: TRBD2

CDR3 DNA: TGTGCCAGCAGCTTACCCCTAGCAGCGGGAGCCTACGAGCAGTACTTC
CDR3 protein: CASSLPLAAGAYEQYF
V gene: TRBV7-8
clone size: -
J gene: TRBJ2-7
D gene: TRBD2

CDR3 DNA: TGTGCCAGCAGTTTTAGCGGGAGGTCCTACGAGCAGTACTTC
CDR3 protein: CASSFSGRSYEQYF
V gene: TRBV27
clone size: -
J gene: TRBJ2-7
D gene: TRBD2

CDR3 DNA: TGCGCCAGCAGCCAGCAACTAGGAAACATTCAGTACTTC
CDR3 protein: CASSQQLGNIQYF
V gene: TRBV4-3
clone size: -
J gene: TRBJ2-4
D gene: -

CDR3 DNA: TGTGCCAGCAGCCCCGCCCGACAGGGCACCGGGGAGCTGTTTTTT
CDR3 protein: CASSPARQGTGELFF
V gene: TRBV5-8
clone size: -
J gene: TRBJ2-2
D gene: TRBD1

CDR3 DNA: TGTGCCAGCAGTTTGACCCCCAGGGGGCCTAATCCAGCTTTCTTT
CDR3 protein: CASSLTPRGPNPAFF
V gene: TRBV27
clone size: -
J gene: TRBJ1-1
D gene: TRBD1

CDR3 DNA: TGTGCCAGCAGCCCGAGGACTAGCGGGGACTACAATGAGCAGTTCTTC
CDR3 protein: CASSPRTSGDYNEQFF
V gene: TRBV11-1
clone size: -
J gene: TRBJ2-1
D gene: TRBD2

CDR3 DNA: TGTGCCAGCAGCCGCGGGACAGACCAAGAGACCCAGTACTTC
CDR3 protein: CASSRGTDQETQYF
V gene: TRBV7-9
clone size: once
J gene: TRBJ2-5
D gene: -

CDR3 DNA: TGTGCCAGCAGTTCGAACCGGGACAGGGCCTACGAGCAGTACTTC
CDR3 protein: CASSSNRDRAYEQYF
V gene: TRBV28
clone size: -
J gene: TRBJ2-7
D gene: TRBD1

CDR3 DNA: TGTGCCAGCAGCTTCCTCGGGACAGGGTTCTACGAGCAGTACTTC
CDR3 protein: CASSFLGTGFYEQYF
V gene: TRBV5-5
clone size: -
J gene: TRBJ2-7
D gene: TRBD1

CDR3 DNA: TGTGCCAGCAGCTTAGCGCTCGGGCCAGGGGGCTGGGAGACCCAGTACTTC
CDR3 protein: CASSLALGPGGWETQYF
V gene: TRBV7-2
clone size: -
J gene: TRBJ2-5
D gene: TRBD1

CDR3 DNA: TGTGCCAGCAGCCCGATAGACACTAGGGAGCTGTTTTTT
CDR3 protein: CASSPIDTRELFF
V gene: TRBV9
clone size: once
J gene: TRBJ2-2
D gene: -

CDR3 DNA: TGTGCCAGCAGGGTTAACAATGAGCAGTTCTTC
CDR3 protein: CASRVNNEQFF
V gene: TRBV2
clone size: -
J gene: TRBJ2-1
D gene: -

CDR3 DNA: TGTGCCAGCAGTGAGAGGGGTGGGACAGGCTCCTACGAGCAGTACTTC
CDR3 protein: CASSERGGTGSYEQYF
V gene: TRBV25-1
clone size: -
J gene: TRBJ2-7
D gene: TRBD1

CDR3 DNA: TGTGCCAGCAGTGACCTCCGTACAGGTCTGGGGACCTACGAGCAGTACTTC
CDR3 protein: CASSDLRTGLGTYEQYF
V gene: TRBV25-1
clone size: -
J gene: TRBJ2-7
D gene: -

CDR3 DNA: TGTGCCAGCAGTTCCTCCTACGAGCAGTACTTC
CDR3 protein: CASSSSYEQYF
V gene: TRBV27
clone size: -
J gene: TRBJ2-7
D gene: -

CDR3 DNA: TGTGCCATCAGTGAGTCGTTAGGGGACGAGACCCAGTACTTC
CDR3 protein: CAISESLGDETQYF
V gene: TRBV10-3
clone size: -
J gene: TRBJ2-5
D gene: -

CDR3 DNA: TGTGCCAGCAGCAAAGGACAGGGCGAGCAGTACTTC
CDR3 protein: CASSKGQGEQYF
V gene: TRBV5-6
clone size: -
J gene: TRBJ2-7
D gene: TRBD1

CDR3 DNA: TGTGCCGTCCGGGACAGGGGCGAACTCTACGAGCAGTACTTC
CDR3 protein: CAVRDRGELYEQYF
V gene: TRBV10-3
clone size: once
J gene: TRBJ2-7
D gene: TRBD1

CDR3 DNA: TGTGCCAGCAGCTTGGATCCGGTCGACCAAGAGACCCAGTACTTC
CDR3 protein: CASSLDPVDQETQYF
V gene: TRBV5-5
clone size: -
J gene: TRBJ2-5
D gene: -

CDR3 DNA: TGTGCCAGCAGCGGGAAACTAGCGGGAGGGCACAATGAGCAGTTCTTC
CDR3 protein: CASSGKLAGGHNEQFF
V gene: TRBV9
clone size: -
J gene: TRBJ2-1
D gene: TRBD2

CDR3 DNA: TGTGCCAGCAGTTTGGGGGGACAGAACTATGGCTACACCTTC
CDR3 protein: CASSLGGQNYGYTF
V gene: TRBV7-9
clone size: -
J gene: TRBJ1-2
D gene: TRBD1

CDR3 DNA: TGCAGCGTGGGAGGAGTAAGCGGTTTCTCCTACAATGAGCAGTTCTTC
CDR3 protein: CSVGGVSGFSYNEQFF
V gene: TRBV29-1
clone size: -
J gene: TRBJ2-1
D gene: -

CDR3 DNA: TGTGCCAGCAGCGTAGCCGGGGATTCTAGCACAGATACGCAGTATTTT
CDR3 protein: CASSVAGDSSTDTQYF
V gene: TRBV9
clone size: -
J gene: TRBJ2-3
D gene: -

CDR3 DNA: TGTGCCAGCAGTGAATTGCAGGGAAAGAACACCGGGGAGCTGTTTTTT
CDR3 protein: CASSELQGKNTGELFF
V gene: TRBV6-1
clone size: -
J gene: TRBJ2-2
D gene: -

CDR3 DNA: TGTGCCAGCAGCTTAGACTCCATATCAAGGAGGTACGAGCAGTACTTC
CDR3 protein: CASSLDSISRRYEQYF
V gene: TRBV7-9
clone size: -
J gene: TRBJ2-7
D gene: -

CDR3 DNA: TGTGCCAGCAGCCCCTCAGGGATGATCGGCTACACCTTC
CDR3 protein: CASSPSGMIGYTF
V gene: TRBV7-9
clone size: -
J gene: TRBJ1-2
D gene: -

CDR3 DNA: TGTGCCAGCAGCGATACTAGCGGGAGGGAGAATGAGCAGTTCTTC
CDR3 protein: CASSDTSGRENEQFF
V gene: TRBV9
clone size: few
J gene: TRBJ2-1
D gene: TRBD2